Reported below is one T cell receptor beta chain. This entry is derived from a study of blood T cell repertoires in COVID-19. The overall study: Samples representing acute and convalescent COVID-19 were sourced from the United States, Italy and Spain. PBMCs, B-cell-depleted T cells, or T cells were the source of the cDNA or gDNA that made up the material.

V lost 0 bases, J lost 7 bases, and 16 bases lay in between. This CDR3 is built from 15 residues. The V gene's germline CDR1 is MNHEY and CDR2 SVGEGT. In the original processing: The authors estimated nucleated cell counts from reference gene primer amplification. Clones were read by immunoSEQ multiplex PCR, and TCRdb kept only the in-frame ones, dropping some. From that table come the V and J calls and clone size; the DNA was used to work out D and trimming. The sample records over 150,000 clones, approximately 91% being singletons. Seattle-derived patients entered the study during active infection and were followed longitudinally.

This TCR came from a man aged 45-60 years with COVID-19, enrolled during active disease. The J gene is TRBJ2-7, the V gene TRBV6-2 or TRBV6-3; D might be TRBD2 (5 bases). Input material: peripheral blood. The DNA for the CDR3 is TGTGCCAGCAGTTACTCGTTGGCTACCACGGGGGAGCAGTACTTC. This sequence encodes CASSYSLATTGEQYF.